The 22 T cell receptor beta chains given below trace back to one sample, sequenced in a study of cytomegalovirus exposure and HLA in healthy donors. Primers included in the PCR were 60 Vbeta and 13 Jbeta primers. The method was immunoSEQ multiplex PCR; TCRdb's version includes in-frame clones alone and lacks a portion of them. The sample has 55,000 to 80,000 clones, roughly 70% seen once. What was sequenced was PBMCs. These receptors were collected from a man aged 50-60 years in good health and CMV-seropositive.

This clone occurred a few times. The chain employs TRBV2 and TRBJ2-1, with a weak D call TRBD2 (6 bases). The CDR3 has 15 amino acids. Germline CDR1 is SNHLY and CDR2 is FYNNEI. V lost 1 base and J lost 4, with 11 bases in between. In nucleotides, the CDR3 is TGTGCCAGCAGTGAAGGCGGGACGAATTACAATGAGCAGTTCTTC. This gives the protein CASSEGGTNYNEQFF. The variable domain in full, with the rest retrieved from reference TRBV2 and TRBJ2-1, is EPEVTQTPSHQVTQMGQEVILRCVPISNHLYFYWYRQILGQKVEFLVSFYNNEISEKSEIFDDQFSVERPDGSNFTLKIRSTKLEDSAMYFCASSEGGTNYNEQFFGPGTRLTVL.

This clone was counted a few times. The chain recombines TRBV7-8 with TRBJ1-1, with D unresolved. The CDR3 is 14 amino acids. Germline V lookup: CDR1 SGHVS, CDR2 FQNEAQ. V was pared by 5 bases and J by 7 bases, with 17 bases between. This CDR3 is CASSPQAGLGEAFF. DNA for the CDR3: TGTGCCAGCAGCCCCCAGGCGGGGTTGGGTGAAGCTTTCTTT.

The chain carries TRBV28 and TRBJ1-1; possibly TRBD1 for D (5 bases). CDR1 and CDR2 from the germline V gene are MDHEN and SYDVKM. Trimming left V 1 base short and J 5 bases short, with 11 bases between. The CDR3 has 14 residues. The CDR3 nucleotides are TGTGCCAGCAGTTTATCGGGGGGGGAAACTGAAGCTTTCTTT. It specifies CASSLSGGETEAFF.

This sequence joins TRBV9 and TRBJ2-1; D possibly corresponds to TRBD2 (5 bases). This CDR3 region has 15 residues. Per the germline V gene, CDR1 is SGDLS and CDR2 is YYNGEE. V was shortened by 0 bases and J by 4 bases, with 11 bases between the two germline ends. Here the CDR3 DNA reads TGTGCCAGCAGCGTAGATTTTAGCGCATACAATGAGCAGTTCTTC. This sequence encodes CASSVDFSAYNEQFF.

The chain uses TRBV7-9 and TRBJ2-7; no clear D. The V end lost 5 bases, the J end lost 5 bases, and 16 bases lay between the germline ends. This CDR3 is built from 14 residues. Germline values: CDR1 SEHNR, CDR2 FQNEAQ (reference sequence). This chain's CDR3 is CASSLGGSYDEQYF. CDR3 DNA: TGTGCCAGCAGCCTAGGTGGTAGCTATGACGAGCAGTACTTC.

This chain uses TRBV10-3 with TRBJ2-5; 7 bases line up with TRBD2. After removal of 0 bases from V and 0 bases from J, the junction contained 7 bases not matched to a gene. This CDR3 has 17 amino acids. The V gene's germline CDR1 is ENHRY and CDR2 SYGVKD. CDR3 region: CAISESGGWGYQETQYF. For the CDR3, the DNA is TGTGCCATCAGTGAGTCGGGAGGGTGGGGGTACCAAGAGACCCAGTACTTC.

This clone came up once. V and J are TRBV9 and TRBJ2-1, with 11 bases identical to TRBD2. This CDR3 has 16 amino acids. The germline gives CDR1 SGDLS, CDR2 YYNGEE. V was clipped by 5 bases and J by 7 bases; unmatched bases: 11. CDR3 loop: CASSDPLAGVLNEQFF. DNA of the CDR3: TGTGCCAGCAGTGACCCACTAGCGGGAGTATTGAATGAGCAGTTCTTC.

This clone was counted between two and nine times. The chain carries TRBV27 and TRBJ2-5; D is unresolved. V lost 5 bases and J lost 2, with 15 bases in between. Germline V CDR1 and CDR2: MNHEY, SMNVEV (reference sequence). The CDR3 totals 15 residues. The CDR3 spells CASSTFDTIQETQYF. CDR3 coding DNA: TGTGCCAGCAGTACCTTCGACACAATTCAAGAGACCCAGTACTTC.

A few counts support this clone. Distinct nucleotide sequences in the sample also encode this CDR3. J is TRBJ2-1 and V is TRBV7-2; 8 bases agree with TRBD2. The length of the CDR3 is 15 residues. Germline CDR1 is SGHTA and CDR2 is FQGNSA. With 2 bases clipped from V and 10 bases from J, the junction kept 10 bases outside the gene matches. CDR3 in DNA: TGTGCCAGCAGCTTATCGGGAGGGCCTGGCAACGAGCAGTTCTTC. Translating gives CASSLSGGPGNEQFF. The variable domain in full, with the rest retrieved from reference TRBV7-2 and TRBJ2-1, is GAGVSQSPSNKVTEKGKDVELRCDPISGHTALYWYRQSLGQGLEFLIYFQGNSAPDKSGLPSDRFSAERTGGSVSTLTIQRTQQEDSAVYLCASSLSGGPGNEQFFGPGTRLTVL.

This chain uses TRBV19 with TRBJ2-1, with 7 bases lining up with TRBD1. V lost 3 bases and J lost 6; bases outside the gene matches: 5. CDR3 length: 14 residues. Per germline, CDR1 LNHDA and CDR2 SQIVND (reference sequence). CDR3 sequence: CASSIRDRFNEQFF. The CDR3 nucleotides are TGTGCCAGTAGTATCCGGGACAGATTCAATGAGCAGTTCTTC.

The rearrangement links TRBV7-8 to TRBJ2-1; 9 nucleotides align to TRBD1. This CDR3 contains 15 residues. The V gene's germline CDR1 is SGHVS and CDR2 FQNEAQ. V lost 5 bases to trimming and J lost 6 bases; unmatched junction nucleotides: 8. CDR3: CASSPNRQGGNEQFF. As DNA, the CDR3 is TGTGCCAGCAGCCCCAACAGACAGGGGGGCAATGAGCAGTTCTTC.

A word on this clone: Other DNA sequences in the sample encode the same CDR3. The genes are TRBV5-1 and TRBJ1-5; D is possibly TRBD1 (5 bases). Germline values: CDR1 SGHRS, CDR2 YFSETQ. The CDR3 loop spans 14 amino acids. V lost 0 bases to trimming and J lost 6 bases, with 10 bases between them. The CDR3 region is CASSLGQGGQPQHF. CDR3 coding DNA: TGCGCCAGCAGCTTGGGGCAGGGAGGTCAGCCCCAGCATTTT.

The V call is TRBV9, the J call TRBJ2-6; 7 bases are a match to TRBD1. Germline V gene sequence: CDR1 SGDLS, CDR2 YYNGEE. CDR3 size: 18 residues. The J segment lost 3 bases and the V segment lost 4 bases, leaving 13 bases of the junction unmatched. In nucleotides, the CDR3 is TGTGCCAGCAGCCCTCTCAGACAGGGATTAGGTGGGGCCAACGTCCTGACTTTC. Its protein product is CASSPLRQGLGGANVLTF.

The rearrangement links TRBV25-1 to TRBJ2-1; TRBD2 matches at 7 bases. Germline CDR1 reads MGHDK; CDR2 reads SYGVNS. CDR3 length: 15 residues. Losses at the gene ends were 1 base for V and 3 bases for J; bases not matched to a gene: 3. The chain's CDR3 is CASSESGTIYNEQFF. In DNA form, the CDR3 reads TGTGCCAGCAGTGAATCCGGGACTATCTACAATGAGCAGTTCTTC.

The table lists this clone with a few counts. The gene calls are TRBV5-1 and TRBJ1-4; 10 bases are a match to TRBD1. CDR3 length: 15 residues. Germline trimming cut 5 bases from V and 5 bases from J; bases unmatched to any gene: 6. The V gene's germline CDR1 is SGHRS and CDR2 YFSETQ. In DNA, the CDR3 is TGCGCCAGCAGTCTTCCGGGACAGGGGAATGAAAAACTGTTTTTT. It yields the protein CASSLPGQGNEKLFF.

The CDR3 loop is CASSQDRGGQGGYTF. CDR3 coding DNA: TGTGCCAGCAGCCAAGATCGGGGCGGACAGGGCGGCTACACCTTC. The rearrangement links TRBV14 to TRBJ1-2, with 8 bases lining up with TRBD1. V lost 0 bases, J lost 8 bases, and 8 bases stayed unmatched. The CDR3 is 15 amino acids. CDR1 and CDR2 (germline): SGHDN, FVKESK. Based on the CDR3 plus reference TRBV14 and TRBJ1-2, the full variable domain is EAGVTQFPSHSVIEKGQTVTLRCDPISGHDNLYWYRRVMGKEIKFLLHFVKESKQDESGMPNNRFLAERTGGTYSTLKVQPAELEDSGVYFCASSQDRGGQGGYTFGSGTRLTVV.

The chain has TRBV7-6 and TRBJ2-7; no firm D call. V was cut by 5 bases and J by 9 bases, with 14 bases left in between. CDR3 length equals 12 residues. Germline lookup yields CDR1 SGHVS and CDR2 FNYEAQ. In nucleotides, the CDR3 is TGTGCCAGCAGCCCCGCGTATTTGGTGCAGTACTTC. Translation: CASSPAYLVQYF.

The chain carries TRBV15 and TRBJ2-1; 14 positions agree with TRBD2. V lost 0 bases to trimming and J lost 10 bases; unmatched junction nucleotides: 5. The germline V gene has CDR1 LNHNV and CDR2 YYDKDF (reference sequence). This CDR3 comprises 16 residues. The CDR3 region has the DNA TGTGCCACCAGCAGAGATCAGGGACTAGCGGGAGTGGAGCAGTTCTTC. Protein product: CATSRDQGLAGVEQFF.

In DNA form, the CDR3 reads TGTGCCAGTAGTATGGGACTTCCTACATCGGCCAAAAACATTCAGTACTTC. Its translation is CASSMGLPTSAKNIQYF. The chain links TRBV19 to TRBJ2-4; D is possibly TRBD2 (6 bases). Trimming stripped 3 bases from V and 1 base from J, with 16 bases between. The CDR3 loop spans 17 amino acids. The germline V gene encodes CDR1 LNHDA and CDR2 SQIVND (reference sequence).

This rearrangement joins TRBV7-6 to TRBJ2-1; 9 nucleotides match TRBD2. The CDR3 extends over 15 amino acids. CDR1 and CDR2 (germline): SGHVS, FNYEAQ. Trimming cost V 3 bases and J 2 bases; bases outside gene matches: 2. CDR3 region: CASSFGGRAYNEQFF. The DNA of the CDR3 is TGTGCCAGCAGCTTTGGCGGGAGGGCCTACAATGAGCAGTTCTTC.

The chain joins TRBV14 to TRBJ2-3; a weak D match, TRBD2 (5 bases). CDR1 SGHDN and CDR2 FVKESK come from the germline V gene. Trimming removed 6 bases at V and 3 bases at J, with 13 bases between. The CDR3 totals 14 residues. For the CDR3, the DNA is TGTGCCAGCAGTCGGGCGGGTCCGACAGATACGCAGTATTTT. Translated: CASSRAGPTDTQYF.

The rearrangement uses TRBV4-3 and TRBJ2-7; D might be TRBD1 (5 bases). Germline-derived CDR1 and CDR2 are LGHNA and YSLEER. The V and J ends lost 0 bases and 1 base respectively, with 10 bases between them. This CDR3 contains 15 residues. This CDR3 is CASSQEGRGSYEQYF. The CDR3 coding sequence is TGCGCCAGCAGCCAAGAAGGTAGGGGTTCCTACGAGCAGTACTTC.